This T cell receptor beta chain appears in the sequencing data of a study of a mutant IDH1 vaccine in newly diagnosed glioma. The V gene end was trimmed by 1 base and the J gene end by 6 bases; junction bases not matched to a gene: 0. The V gene's germline CDR1 is SGHTA and CDR2 FQGNSA. The CDR3 has 12 amino acids. Generated by immunoSEQ multiplex PCR, the TCRdb table keeps only in-frame clones and is missing some. The sample consists of fewer than 40,000 clones, 90% of them appearing once. This clone was seen only once. Its antigen is as yet unknown. Documented time point: week 47, end of study. Doses comprised 300 ug of mutant IDH1 20-mer peptide each, plus topical imiquimod.

The V and J genes are TRBV7-2 and TRBJ2-7; 7 nucleotides line up with TRBD2. The source of this sequence is a middle-aged woman with glioma. The sample consisted of PBMCs, taken from a glioma patient whose treatment included an IDH1 peptide vaccine. The CDR3: CASSLERGEQYF. The DNA for the CDR3 is TGTGCCAGCAGCTTAGAGCGGGGCGAGCAGTACTTC.